These T cell receptor beta chains were read from a single sample in a study of cytomegalovirus exposure and HLA in healthy donors. Sequencing was performed with immunoSEQ multiplex PCR; in TCRdb, only in-frame clones are kept and a portion is missing. The sample yields more than 110,000 clones, about four fifths seen once. Sequenced material: PBMCs. Receptors were obtained from a male donor in good health and CMV-seropositive. CDR3s include the opening cysteine and the closing phenylalanine or tryptophan. A D gene is named only where the DNA matches it firmly. Clone size is stated in some rows and not others, as once, few, many or a class when expanded.

TRBJ1-1 | TRBV18 | TRBD1 | NA | TGTGCCAGCTCACCACCCCCTTCCCACGGGACAGGGGGCAGTTTGGCTTTCTTT | CASSPPPSHGTGGSLAFF
TRBJ1-4 | TRBV27 | NA | NA | TGTGCCAGCTCGACTGGGGGGGATGAAAAACTGTTTTTT | CASSTGGDEKLFF
TRBJ2-7 | TRBV10-3 | NA | few | TGTGCCATCAGTGACGAGGAGAGCTACGAGCAGTACTTC | CAISDEESYEQYF
TRBJ1-5 | TRBV6-5 | NA | NA | TGTGCCAGCAGTCCCACAGTGAATGACCAGCCCCAGCATTTT | CASSPTVNDQPQHF
TRBJ2-7 | TRBV15 | TRBD1 | NA | TGTGCCACCAGCAGCTTCGGACAGGGCTACGAGCAGTACTTC | CATSSFGQGYEQYF
TRBJ1-1 | TRBV14 | NA | NA | TGTGCCAGCAGCCAACAGGTCAACACTGAAGCTTTCTTT | CASSQQVNTEAFF
TRBJ2-5 | TRBV14 | TRBD2 | NA | TGTGCCAGCAGCCAAGACTTAGCGGGAGGTAGGGCCAACCAAGAGACCCAGTACTTC | CASSQDLAGGRANQETQYF
TRBJ1-1 | TRBV7-3 | NA | NA | TGTGCCAGCAGCTTAAGTCAGGGGACTGAAGCTTTCTTT | CASSLSQGTEAFF
TRBJ2-7 | TRBV5-1 | NA | NA | TGCGCCAGCAGCCCCGTCGGAGCCGAGCAGTACTTC | CASSPVGAEQYF
TRBJ1-5 | TRBV19 | NA | few | TGTGCCAGTAGTCCAATGAAGAGGACAGATAGCAATCAGCCCCAGCATTTT | CASSPMKRTDSNQPQHF
TRBJ2-6 | TRBV28 | NA | NA | TGTGCCAGCAGTTCTCCAGGGAGGTCTGGGGCCAACGTCCTGACTTTC | CASSSPGRSGANVLTF
TRBJ1-1 | TRBV29-1 | NA | NA | TGCAGCGTAGGTAGGGGGGGGACTGAAGCTTTCTTT | CSVGRGGTEAFF
TRBJ2-2 | TRBV5-6 | TRBD1 | NA | TGTGCCAGTCAAAAAACAGGGGAATATTACACCGGGGAGCTGTTTTTT | CASQKTGEYYTGELFF
TRBJ2-7 | TRBV7-2 | TRBD1 | NA | TGTGCCAGCGGCGGGTGGACAGGGACGGGCTGGGAGCAGTACTTC | CASGGWTGTGWEQYF
TRBJ1-1 | TRBV7-9 | NA | NA | TGTTCCAGCAGCCCTAGGGGGACTGAAGCTTTCTTT | CSSSPRGTEAFF
TRBJ1-1 | TRBV25-1 | NA | NA | TGTGCCAGCAGCGAACAACAGGGGAACACTGAAGCTTTCTTT | CASSEQQGNTEAFF
TRBJ2-5 | TRBV7-3 | NA | once | TGTGCCAGCAGCATCGGAACAGTTAAGCAGGAGACCCAGTACTTC | CASSIGTVKQETQYF
TRBJ2-2 | TRBV4-3 | TRBD2 | few | TGCGCCAGCAGCCAAGGCCCCCCCGGGGGAGGGGTCACCGGGGAGCTGTTTTTT | CASSQGPPGGGVTGELFF
TRBJ2-2 | TRBV30 | NA | few | TGTGCCTGGAGTATGGGGGCCGGGCTAAACACCGGGGAGCTGTTTTTT | CAWSMGAGLNTGELFF
TRBJ1-1 | TRBV29-1 | TRBD1 | once | TGCAGCGTTGACAGGGGGTCGATGGCTGAAGCTTTCTTT | CSVDRGSMAEAFF
TRBJ2-5 | TRBV7-3 | TRBD2 | NA | TGTGCCAGCAGCTTAAATTCCCCGGGAGGAGAGGCCCAGTACTTC | CASSLNSPGGEAQYF
TRBJ2-6 | TRBV18 | TRBD1 | NA | TGTGCCAGCTCACAGCGGACAGGGGCAGGAGCCAACGTCCTGACTTTC | CASSQRTGAGANVLTF
TRBJ2-7 | TRBV6-5 | NA | NA | TGTGCCAGCAGTTACTCCGCGGCAGGGTTCTCCTACGAGCAGTACTTC | CASSYSAAGFSYEQYF
TRBJ1-3 | TRBV7-9 | NA | NA | TGTGCCAGCAGCTTAGTGGGGCTCTCTGGAAACACCATATATTTT | CASSLVGLSGNTIYF
TRBJ1-3 | TRBV5-1 | NA | few | TGCGCCAGCAGCTCGGACAGCTCTGGAAACACCATATATTTT | CASSSDSSGNTIYF
TRBJ2-2 | TRBV29-1 | NA | NA | TGCAGCGTTGAAGATACCCTAACCGGGGAGCTGTTTTTT | CSVEDTLTGELFF
TRBJ2-5 | TRBV9 | TRBD2 | NA | TGTGCCAGCAGCGTAGGGGGGGGGCTAGCGGGAGAGGAGACCCAGTACTTC | CASSVGGGLAGEETQYF
TRBJ2-4 | TRBV25-1 | TRBD1 | NA | TGTGCCACCGGACAGGGGGCTTACATTCAGTACTTC | CATGQGAYIQYF
TRBJ2-1 | TRBV13 | TRBD2 | NA | TGTGCCAGCAGCCGGGGCGGGAGGGCGGTAGGTGAGCAGTTCTTC | CASSRGGRAVGEQFF
TRBJ2-4 | TRBV4-2 | TRBD2 | NA | TGTGCCAGCAGCCAGGATGGGGCTAGCGGTCTATTGGGCAAAAACATTCAGTACTTC | CASSQDGASGLLGKNIQYF
TRBJ1-2 | TRBV10-3 | TRBD1 | NA | TGTGCCATCAGTGAGTCGGGACAGCAGACCTACACCTTC | CAISESGQQTYTF
TRBJ2-2 | TRBV7-8 | TRBD2 | NA | TGTGCCACCAAGACCCGGGGGCGGGGGGTTAACACCGGGGAGCTGTTTTTT | CATKTRGRGVNTGELFF